The 8 T cell receptor beta chains below were found in one sample sequenced in a study of T cell repertoires in cytomegalovirus infection. Their antigens are not known. MiXCR, applied by TCRdb to the reads, yields one record per CDR3 protein. The repertoire consists of approximately 220,000 distinct CDR3 sequences, with roughly two fifths occurring once and the leading ten covering approximately 59%. Sample: CD8+ T cells from cultured PBMCs, taken from culture after CMV antigen stimulation. These receptors all stem from a human donor in good health (CMV status not recorded). Some clones in this sample may be carry-over from other donors' samples.

The sample holds one count of this clonotype. CDR3 protein: CASSAPGGRRTEAFF. The CDR3 bases are TGTGCCAGTAGTGCCCCAGGGGGAAGAAGAACTGAAGCTTTCTTT. The chain recombines TRBV19 with TRBJ1-1; the match to TRBD1 covers 7 bases. This CDR3 spans 15 amino acids. CDR1 is LNHDA, CDR2 SQIVND, per germline (reference sequence). With V trimmed by 5 bases and J by 5 bases, 11 bases remained unmatched.

This CDR3 is CASSQDRPSDTQYF. The CDR3 DNA is TGTGCCAGCAGCCAAGATCGGCCCTCAGATACGCAGTATTTT. The chain combines TRBV14 with TRBJ2-3; D gene uncertain. Between the trimmed V and J ends, which lost 0 bases and 4 bases, there was a span of 8 bases. CDR1 and CDR2 from the germline V gene are SGHDN and FVKESK. This CDR3 region has 14 residues.

V usage is TRBV11-2 and J usage is TRBJ1-1; a possible D gene is TRBD1 (5 bases). In germline, CDR1 is SGHAT, CDR2 FQNNGV. Trimming removed 2 bases at V and 6 bases at J, with 10 bases between. CDR3 length: 13 residues. The CDR3 sequence: CASSLQGSAEAFF. The CDR3 DNA is TGTGCCAGCAGCTTACAGGGTTCGGCTGAAGCTTTCTTT.

The chain employs TRBV7-3 and TRBJ2-3; 7 bases match TRBD2. Germline CDR1 SGHTA, CDR2 FQGTGA. The ends lost 3 bases at V and 4 bases at J; junction bases unmatched: 4. The CDR3 length is 14 residues. CDR3 amino acids: CASSLRLAPDTQYF. The CDR3 DNA reads TGTGCCAGCAGCTTGCGACTAGCCCCAGATACGCAGTATTTT. Filled out from reference TRBV7-3 and TRBJ2-3, the complete variable domain reads GAGVSQTPSNKVTEKGKYVELRCDPISGHTALYWYRQSLGQGPEFLIYFQGTGAADDSGLPNDRFFAVRPEGSVSTLKIQRTERGDSAVYLCASSLRLAPDTQYFGPGTRLTVL.

This clonotype came up a few times. The V gene is TRBV20-1, the J gene TRBJ2-1; D unclear. This CDR3 is 16 amino acids long. From germline, CDR1 is DFQATT and CDR2 SNEGSKA (reference sequence). Trimming took off 4 bases at V and 4 bases at J, with 20 bases between the two ends. This CDR3 is CSAIFTDKTTYNEQFF. In DNA, the CDR3 is TGCAGTGCTATTTTTACCGACAAAACTACTTACAATGAGCAGTTCTTC.

Only a few counts were recorded for this clonotype. CDR3 bases: TGTGCCAGCAGCTCCCCAAGGGGTGAGCAGTTCTTC. Its protein is CASSSPRGEQFF. This sequence joins TRBV7-2 and TRBJ2-1; perhaps TRBD1 as D (5 bases). CDR3 length equals 12 residues. The V and J ends lost 4 bases and 9 bases respectively, with 10 bases between them. Germline-derived CDR1 and CDR2 are SGHTA and FQGNSA. Full variable domain (outside the CDR3, taken from reference TRBV7-2 and TRBJ2-1): GAGVSQSPSNKVTEKGKDVELRCDPISGHTALYWYRQSLGQGLEFLIYFQGNSAPDKSGLPSDRFSAERTGGSVSTLTIQRTQQEDSAVYLCASSSPRGEQFFGPGTRLTVL.

The gene calls are TRBV27 and TRBJ1-3; the D is unclear. The V end was cut by 6 bases, the J end by 2 bases, with 11 bases between. The CDR3 loop spans 14 amino acids. Germline CDR1 MNHEY, CDR2 SMNVEV (reference sequence). CDR3 DNA: TGTGCCAGCAGACCTTACAGCGCTGGAAACACCATATATTTT. Translation gives CASRPYSAGNTIYF.

In its sample, this clonotype was seen a few times. This chain joins TRBV3-1 and TRBJ2-1; perhaps D is TRBD1 or TRBD2 (5 bases each). The CDR3 is made up of 19 amino acids. Looked up from germline, CDR1 is LGHDT and CDR2 is YNNKEL (reference sequence). V lost 0 bases to trimming and J lost 2 bases, with 20 bases between them. The CDR3 region is CASSQEGEISSRAYNEQFF. CDR3 nucleotide sequence: TGTGCCAGCAGCCAAGAAGGGGAGATTTCGAGCAGGGCCTACAATGAGCAGTTCTTC.